These T cell receptor beta chains were read from a single sample in a study of shared clonotypes between healthy human individuals. Using immunoSEQ multiplex PCR, the repertoire was profiled, and TCRdb retains in-frame clones only, with some absent. The table shows a few million clones, with 85% to 95% occurring only once. The sequenced sample was naive CD4+ T cells from PBMCs. The origin of the receptors is a young man in good health. Some clones in this sample may be carry-over from other donors' samples. The CDR3 runs from the conserved cysteine through the conserved F or W. Each record gives: V gene, D gene, J gene, clone size, CDR3 protein, CDR3 DNA. D genes are given only for firm matches. The size of a clone is reported for some rows only, either as once, few or many, or as a class for expanded clones.

TRBV9	.	TRBJ2-1	.	CASSVGGTSYEQFF	TGTGCCAGCAGCGTAGGAGGGACTTCCTATGAGCAGTTCTTC
TRBV25-1	.	TRBJ2-7	.	CASSGRQETYEQYF	TGTGCCAGCAGTGGGCGACAGGAGACCTACGAGCAGTACTTC
TRBV11-2	.	TRBJ2-4	.	CASSLDTFLAKNIQYF	TGTGCCAGCAGCTTAGATACATTCCTAGCCAAAAACATTCAGTACTTC
TRBV6-1	.	TRBJ2-7	.	CASTTEGVIYEQYF	TGTGCCAGCACTACCGAGGGTGTGATCTACGAGCAGTACTTC
TRBV2	TRBD2	TRBJ2-3	.	CASSEVTLTSVHRGTQYF	TGTGCCAGCAGTGAAGTGACCCTGACTAGCGTACACCGGGGTACGCAGTATTTT
TRBV9	.	TRBJ1-2	few	CASSGRGGYTF	TGTGCCAGCAGCGGTAGAGGTGGCTACACCTTC
TRBV28	TRBD1	TRBJ1-6	.	CASSPVTQGRSPLHF	TGTGCCAGCAGTCCCGTCACACAGGGGAGGTCACCCCTCCACTTT
TRBV28	.	TRBJ1-3	.	CASSSPPRVTIYF	TGTGCCAGCAGTTCTCCCCCCAGGGTCACCATATATTTT
TRBV5-4	.	TRBJ2-4	.	CASSLGGGTVGRIQYF	TGTGCCAGCAGCTTGGGAGGCGGGACAGTGGGAAGGATTCAGTACTTC
TRBV30	TRBD2	TRBJ2-7	.	CAWSVRPSGAEQYF	TGTGCCTGGAGTGTTCGGCCTAGCGGGGCCGAGCAGTACTTC
TRBV7-2	.	TRBJ2-3	.	CASSFSDSTDTQYF	TGTGCCAGCAGCTTTTCTGATAGCACAGATACGCAGTATTTT
TRBV2	TRBD2	TRBJ2-7	.	CASRILAEGGEQYF	TGTGCCAGCAGGATACTAGCGGAGGGGGGCGAGCAGTACTTC
TRBV2	TRBD1	TRBJ1-2	.	CASSLDRGGYGYTF	TGTGCCAGCAGTCTGGACAGGGGTGGCTATGGCTACACCTTC
TRBV7-3	.	TRBJ2-3	.	CASSLWGGKDTQYF	TGTGCCAGCAGCCTCTGGGGGGGCAAAGATACGCAGTATTTT
TRBV18	TRBD1	TRBJ1-4	.	CASSPAGTGGFNEKLFF	TGTGCCAGCTCACCAGCCGGGACAGGGGGCTTTAATGAAAAACTGTTTTTT
TRBV4-1	TRBD2	TRBJ2-3	.	CASSQGTSERGRGQYF	TGCGCCAGCAGCCAAGGTACTAGCGAAAGAGGGCGGGGGCAGTATTTT
TRBV2	.	TRBJ1-5	.	CASKGEQGEGQPQHF	TGTGCCAGCAAAGGAGAACAGGGAGAAGGGCAGCCCCAGCATTTT
TRBV6-1	.	TRBJ1-5	.	CASTGRNQPQHF	TGTGCCAGCACCGGTCGGAATCAGCCCCAGCATTTT
TRBV7-8	.	TRBJ2-3	.	CASTKGRLRTDTQYF	TGTGCCAGCACCAAGGGGCGGCTACGCACAGATACGCAGTATTTT
TRBV5-1	.	TRBJ1-5	.	CASSFTLGQPQHF	TGCGCCAGCAGCTTCACTCTGGGGCAGCCCCAGCATTTT
TRBV28	.	TRBJ2-7	few	CASNPAGRVLSLEQYF	TGTGCCAGCAACCCGGCGGGTAGGGTGTTATCCCTCGAGCAGTACTTC
TRBV11-2	.	TRBJ1-3	.	CASSLFSSGNTIYF	TGTGCCAGCAGCTTATTTAGCTCTGGAAACACCATATATTTT